This T cell receptor beta chain was observed in a study of breast tumors, draining lymph nodes, adjacent tissues. TCRdb re-analysed the multiplex PCR reads in MiXCR, keeping a single row per CDR3 protein. The sample has more than 200,000 distinct CDR3 sequences, about 34% seen once. Whole-study findings and limits: Compared with lymph nodes, tumors were less diverse; compared with nontumor tissue, more. That most tumor T cells come from lymph nodes remained unproven. Compared with basal-like, luminal-like tumors shared significantly more repertoire with nontumor tissue.

Breast cancer patients provided tissue from their axillary draining lymph nodes. The CDR3 totals 17 residues. V was trimmed by 3 bases and J by 0 bases, leaving 16 bases between them. This clonotype was seen only a few times. Its specificity is unknown. The receptor comes from a female donor with breast cancer. Some clones in this sample may be carry-over from other donors' samples. This chain links TRBV12-3 or TRBV12-4 with TRBJ2-3; D unresolved. The sequenced sample was axillary lymph node tissue. The CDR3 is CASSFATHVISTDTQYF. The CDR3 DNA reads TGTGCCAGCAGTTTCGCCACCCATGTAATAAGCACAGATACGCAGTATTTT.